A single sample is the source of the 4 T cell receptor beta chains below, sequenced in a study of T cells in localized non-small cell lung cancer. This table comes from immunoSEQ multiplex PCR, and its TCRdb copy is limited to in-frame clones, with some not included. The sample has 30,000 or so clones, 87% seen once; the top ten hold about 6.8%. Source: peripheral blood, taken before any cancer treatment. These receptors all come from a male donor at least 60 years old with stage I lung adenocarcinoma.

This chain connects TRBV30 to TRBJ1-6; no clear D gene. Germline V gene sequence: CDR1 GTSNPN, CDR2 SVGIG (reference sequence). Between the trimmed V and J ends, which lost 2 bases and 7 bases, there was a span of 12 bases. This CDR3 has 14 residues. CDR3 nucleotide sequence: TGTGCCTGGAGTTTTGGGTCAGAAAATTCACCCCTCCACTTT. Its protein product is CAWSFGSENSPLHF.

This clone was recorded a few times. V is TRBV7-9 and J is TRBJ2-1, with D unresolved. The CDR3 runs to 12 residues. Per germline, CDR1 SEHNR and CDR2 FQNEAQ (reference sequence). V was clipped by 5 bases and J by 10 bases, with 12 bases between them. CDR3 DNA: TGTGCCAGCAGCGGCAATGTGGAAGAGCAGTTCTTC. As protein: CASSGNVEEQFF.

This chain joins TRBV2 and TRBJ2-6; TRBD1 matches at 9 bases. The CDR3 loop spans 20 amino acids. CDR1 is SNHLY, CDR2 FYNNEI, per germline. Losses at the gene ends were 8 bases for V and 2 bases for J; bases not matched to a gene: 19. This CDR3 is CASLTLGQGGSAAGANVLTF. The CDR3 region has the DNA TGTGCCAGCCTCACACTGGGACAGGGTGGATCAGCGGCTGGGGCCAACGTCCTGACTTTC. The whole variable domain, filled in from reference TRBV2 and TRBJ2-6, reads EPEVTQTPSHQVTQMGQEVILRCVPISNHLYFYWYRQILGQKVEFLVSFYNNEISEKSEIFDDQFSVERPDGSNFTLKIRSTKLEDSAMYFCASLTLGQGGSAAGANVLTFGAGSRLTVL.

V and J are TRBV29-1 and TRBJ1-5; 7 nucleotides line up with TRBD1. The CDR3 totals 12 residues. CDR1 and CDR2 from the germline V gene are SQVTM and ANQGSEA. The V segment lost 5 bases and the J segment 5 bases; nucleotides outside the gene matches: 3. The CDR3 DNA follows: TGCAGCGTTAGGCAGGGGGATCAGCCCCAGCATTTT. Translation gives CSVRQGDQPQHF.